These T cell receptor beta chains were read from a single sample in a study of cytomegalovirus exposure and HLA in healthy donors. Data came from immunoSEQ multiplex PCR; TCRdb stores just in-frame clones and leaves some out. This sample yields under 250,000 clones, of which around 80% are seen a single time; 4.5% to 7% belongs to the top ten. Sequencing was carried out using PBMCs. The receptor set was obtained from a man aged 35-49 years in good health and CMV-seropositive. The conserved cysteine and the conserved F or W are not part of the CDR3 here.

TRBV18	TRBJ2-3	ASSLVLAGSTSTDTQY
TRBV14	TRBJ1-1	ASSQELRTGPYTEAF
TRBV11-3	TRBJ2-1	ASSLTLAGYNEQF
TRBV7-9	TRBJ1-3	ASSQHGSGNTIY
TRBV5-1	TRBJ1-5	ASSLETGDNQPQH
TRBV5-1	TRBJ2-1	ASTQWLAGTYEQF
TRBV6-1	TRBJ2-1	ASRGQGFHNEQF
TRBV9	TRBJ1-1	ASSVEGVMNTEAF
TRBV5-1	TRBJ2-2	ASSRGLAGGPGGELF
TRBV5-6	TRBJ2-2	ASTTTSGSYGELF
TRBV7-6	TRBJ1-1	ASSSRQGRNTEAF
TRBV7-6	TRBJ2-7	ASSLRVGGTYEQY
TRBV6-5	TRBJ1-2	ASSYWRSANYGYT
TRBV28	TRBJ1-2	ASSPRGAGNYGYT
TRBV7-8	TRBJ2-7	ASSLALQGAYEQY
TRBV9	TRBJ2-1	ASSVVAGGGYNEQF